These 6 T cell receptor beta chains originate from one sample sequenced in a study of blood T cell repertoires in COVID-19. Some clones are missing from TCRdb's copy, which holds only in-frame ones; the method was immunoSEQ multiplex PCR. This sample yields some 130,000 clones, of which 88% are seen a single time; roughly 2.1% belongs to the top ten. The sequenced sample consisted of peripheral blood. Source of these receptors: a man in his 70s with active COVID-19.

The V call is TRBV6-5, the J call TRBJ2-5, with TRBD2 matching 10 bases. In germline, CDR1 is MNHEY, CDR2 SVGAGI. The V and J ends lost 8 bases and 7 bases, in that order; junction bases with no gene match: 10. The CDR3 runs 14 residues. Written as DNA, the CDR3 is TGTGCCAGCCGGGGACTAGCGACCTGGGGGACCCAGTACTTC. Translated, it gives CASRGLATWGTQYF.

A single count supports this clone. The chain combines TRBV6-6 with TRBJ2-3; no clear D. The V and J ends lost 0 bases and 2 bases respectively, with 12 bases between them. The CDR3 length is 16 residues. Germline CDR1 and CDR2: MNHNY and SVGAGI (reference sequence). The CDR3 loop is CASSYSRRHPTDTQYF. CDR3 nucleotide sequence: TGTGCCAGCAGTTACTCGAGGCGGCATCCCACAGATACGCAGTATTTT.

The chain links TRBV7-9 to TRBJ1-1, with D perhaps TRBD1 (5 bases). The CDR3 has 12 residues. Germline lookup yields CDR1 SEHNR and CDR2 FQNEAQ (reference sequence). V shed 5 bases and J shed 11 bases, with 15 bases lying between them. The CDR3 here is CASSVRGSGAFF. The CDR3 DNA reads TGTGCCAGCAGCGTAAGGGGTTCCGGGGCTTTCTTT.

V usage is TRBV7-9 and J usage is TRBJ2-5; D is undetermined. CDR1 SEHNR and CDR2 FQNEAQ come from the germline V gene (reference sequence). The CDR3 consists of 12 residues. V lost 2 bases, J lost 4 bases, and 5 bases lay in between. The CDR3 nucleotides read TGTGCCAGCAGCTTATCGTTAGAGACCCAGTACTTC. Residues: CASSLSLETQYF.

DNA for the CDR3: TGTGCCAGCAGCCGCGTGGGCGGGTCCACCTACGAGCAGTACTTC. This translates into CASSRVGGSTYEQYF. The rearrangement links TRBV11-1 to TRBJ2-7, with a possible D match to TRBD2 (5 bases). V dropped 5 bases and J dropped 2 bases, with 16 bases sitting between them. This CDR3 has 15 residues. From germline, CDR1 is SGHAT and CDR2 FQDESV (reference sequence).

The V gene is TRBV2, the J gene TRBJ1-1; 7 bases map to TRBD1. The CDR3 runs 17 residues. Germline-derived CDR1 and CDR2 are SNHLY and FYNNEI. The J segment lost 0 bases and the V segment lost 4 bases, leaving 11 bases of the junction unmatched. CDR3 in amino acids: CASSVETGSIMNTEAFF. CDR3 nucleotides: TGTGCCAGCAGTGTTGAGACAGGGTCCATCATGAACACTGAAGCTTTCTTT.